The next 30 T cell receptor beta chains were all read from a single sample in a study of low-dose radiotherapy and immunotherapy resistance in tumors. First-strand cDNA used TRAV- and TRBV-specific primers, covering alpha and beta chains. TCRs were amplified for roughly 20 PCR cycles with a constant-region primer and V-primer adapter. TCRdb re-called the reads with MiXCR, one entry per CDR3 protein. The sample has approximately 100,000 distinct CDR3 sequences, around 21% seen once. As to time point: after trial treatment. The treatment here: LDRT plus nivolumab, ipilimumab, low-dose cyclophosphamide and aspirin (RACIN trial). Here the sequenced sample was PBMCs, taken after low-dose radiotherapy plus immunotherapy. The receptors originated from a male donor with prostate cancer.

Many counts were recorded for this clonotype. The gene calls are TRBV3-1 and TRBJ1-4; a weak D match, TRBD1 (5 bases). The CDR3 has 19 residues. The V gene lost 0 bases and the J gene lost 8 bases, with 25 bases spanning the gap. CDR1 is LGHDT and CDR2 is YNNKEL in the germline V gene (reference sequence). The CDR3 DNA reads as TGTGCCAGCAGCCAAGATCTCGGTGGGCTTGCCAGGGACGGCGAAAAACTGTTTTTT. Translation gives CASSQDLGGLARDGEKLFF.

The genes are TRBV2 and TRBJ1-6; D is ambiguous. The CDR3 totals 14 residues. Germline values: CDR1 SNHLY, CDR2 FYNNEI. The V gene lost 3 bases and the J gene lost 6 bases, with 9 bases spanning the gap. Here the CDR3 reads CASSEREGNSPLHF. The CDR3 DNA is TGTGCCAGCAGTGAGAGGGAGGGTAATTCACCCCTCCACTTT.

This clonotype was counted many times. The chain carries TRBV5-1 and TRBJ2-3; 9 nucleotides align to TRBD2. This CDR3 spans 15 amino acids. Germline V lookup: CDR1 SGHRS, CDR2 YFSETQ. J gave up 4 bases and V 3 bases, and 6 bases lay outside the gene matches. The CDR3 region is CASSSQRGDSDTQYF. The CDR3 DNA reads TGCGCCAGCAGCTCCCAGCGGGGGGATTCAGATACGCAGTATTTT.

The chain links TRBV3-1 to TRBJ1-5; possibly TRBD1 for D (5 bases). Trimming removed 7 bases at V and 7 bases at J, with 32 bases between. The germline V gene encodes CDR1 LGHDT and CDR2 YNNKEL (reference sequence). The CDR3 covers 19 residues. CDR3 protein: CASTPRGGDEHGVRQPQHF. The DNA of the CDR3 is TGTGCCAGCACCCCACGTGGGGGAGACGAGCACGGCGTACGACAGCCCCAGCATTTT.

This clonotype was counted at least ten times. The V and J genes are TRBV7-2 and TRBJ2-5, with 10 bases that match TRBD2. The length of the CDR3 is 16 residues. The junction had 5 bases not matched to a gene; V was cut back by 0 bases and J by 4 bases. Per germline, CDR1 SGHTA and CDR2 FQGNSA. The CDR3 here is CASSLASGGGVETQYF. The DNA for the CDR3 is TGTGCCAGCAGCTTAGCCAGCGGGGGGGGGGTAGAGACCCAGTACTTC.

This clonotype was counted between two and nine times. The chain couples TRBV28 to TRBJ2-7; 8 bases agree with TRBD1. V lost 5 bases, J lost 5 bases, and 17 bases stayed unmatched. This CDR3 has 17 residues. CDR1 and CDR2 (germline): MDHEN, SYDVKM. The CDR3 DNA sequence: TGTGCCAGCAGTAAATCGTGGACCCGGACAGGGCCCCACGAGCAGTACTTC. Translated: CASSKSWTRTGPHEQYF.

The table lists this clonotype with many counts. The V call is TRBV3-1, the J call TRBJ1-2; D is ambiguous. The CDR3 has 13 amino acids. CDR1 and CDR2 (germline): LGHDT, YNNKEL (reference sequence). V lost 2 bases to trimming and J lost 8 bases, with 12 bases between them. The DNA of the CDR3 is TGTGCCAGCAGCCAAACCCCGGAAAGGGGCTACACCTTC. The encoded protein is CASSQTPERGYTF.

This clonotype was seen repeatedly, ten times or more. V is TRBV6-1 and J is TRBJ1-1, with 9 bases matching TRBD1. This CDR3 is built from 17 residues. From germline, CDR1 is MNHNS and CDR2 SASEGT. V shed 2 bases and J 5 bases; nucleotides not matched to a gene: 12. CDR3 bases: TGTGCCAGCAGTGAAAGTTTGGCGGGACAGGGTCGGACTGAAGCTTTCTTT. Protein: CASSESLAGQGRTEAFF.

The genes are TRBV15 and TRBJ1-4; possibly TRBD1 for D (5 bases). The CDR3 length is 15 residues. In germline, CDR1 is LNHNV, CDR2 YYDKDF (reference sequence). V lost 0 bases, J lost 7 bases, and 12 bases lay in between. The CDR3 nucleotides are TGTGCCACCAGCAGAGATCTGGGGCTTAGTGAAAAACTGTTTTTT. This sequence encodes CATSRDLGLSEKLFF.

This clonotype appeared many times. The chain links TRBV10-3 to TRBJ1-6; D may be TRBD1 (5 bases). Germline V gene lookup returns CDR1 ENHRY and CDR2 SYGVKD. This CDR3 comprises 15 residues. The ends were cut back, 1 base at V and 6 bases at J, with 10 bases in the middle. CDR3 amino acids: CAISEFVQVNSPLHF. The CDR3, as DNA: TGTGCCATCAGTGAGTTCGTACAGGTTAATTCACCCCTCCACTTT.

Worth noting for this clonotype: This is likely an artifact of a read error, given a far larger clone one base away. CDR3 DNA: TGTGCCAGCAGAGACCGGGACCTAGGGACTAGCGGGGTCTCCTACGAGCAGTTCTTC. It is translated as CASRDRDLGTSGVSYEQFF. This chain connects TRBV6-6 to TRBJ2-1; 13 bases agree with TRBD2. CDR1 and CDR2 from the germline V gene are MNHNY and SVGAGI (reference sequence). The CDR3 is 19 residues long. Trimming cost V 6 bases and J 10 bases; bases outside gene matches: 21.

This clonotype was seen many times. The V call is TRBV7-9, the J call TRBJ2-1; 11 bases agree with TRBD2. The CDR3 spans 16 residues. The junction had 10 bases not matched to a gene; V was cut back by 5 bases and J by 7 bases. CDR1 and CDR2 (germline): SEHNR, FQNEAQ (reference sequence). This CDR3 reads CASSTPGLAGLNEQFF. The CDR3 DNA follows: TGTGCCAGCAGCACCCCCGGACTAGCGGGCCTTAATGAGCAGTTCTTC.

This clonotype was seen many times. CDR3 residues: CASSIQGGTEAFF. Here the CDR3 DNA reads TGTGCCAGCAGCATACAGGGGGGGACTGAAGCTTTCTTT. The genes are TRBV5-3 and TRBJ1-1; 8 positions agree with TRBD1. TRBV5-3 is sorted into the ORF group, with uncertain function. The CDR3 consists of 13 residues. Trimming cost V 8 bases and J 5 bases; bases outside gene matches: 8.

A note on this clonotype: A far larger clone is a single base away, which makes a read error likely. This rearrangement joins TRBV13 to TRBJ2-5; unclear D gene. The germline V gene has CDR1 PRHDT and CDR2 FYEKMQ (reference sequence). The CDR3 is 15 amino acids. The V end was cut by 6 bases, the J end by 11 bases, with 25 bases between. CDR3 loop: CASSRRGGVYNEQYF. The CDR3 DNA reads TGTGCCAGCAGTCGACGTGGTGGGGTATACAATGAGCAGTACTTC. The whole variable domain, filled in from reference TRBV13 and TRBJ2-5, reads AAGVIQSPRHLIKEKRETATLKCYPIPRHDTVYWYQQGPGQDPQFLISFYEKMQSDKGSIPDRFSAQQFSDYHSELNMSSLELGDSALYFCASSRRGGVYNEQYFGPGTRLLVL.

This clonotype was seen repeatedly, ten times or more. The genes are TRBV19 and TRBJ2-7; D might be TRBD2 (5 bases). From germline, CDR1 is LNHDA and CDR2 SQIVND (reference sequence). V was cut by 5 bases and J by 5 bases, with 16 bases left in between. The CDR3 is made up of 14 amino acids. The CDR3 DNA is TGTGCCAGTAGTCTCACCCCCGGGAACCACGAGCAGTACTTC. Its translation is CASSLTPGNHEQYF.

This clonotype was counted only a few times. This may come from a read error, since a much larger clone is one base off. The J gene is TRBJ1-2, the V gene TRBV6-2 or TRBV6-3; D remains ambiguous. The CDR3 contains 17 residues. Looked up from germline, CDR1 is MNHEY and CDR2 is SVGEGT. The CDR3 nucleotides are TGTACCAGCAGTTACTCAATAGGCAGGTTCCTTGAAGATGGCTACACCTTC. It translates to CTSSYSIGRFLEDGYTF.

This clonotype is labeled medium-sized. Here the CDR3 reads CASATTRTEQFF. The CDR3 bases are TGTGCCAGCGCCACAACTAGGACAGAGCAGTTCTTC. The chain recombines TRBV5-6 with TRBJ2-1; D might be TRBD1 or TRBD2, each matching 5 bases. This CDR3 comprises 12 residues. Trimming left V 7 bases short and J 10 bases short, with 15 bases between. Germline assignment: CDR1 SGHDT and CDR2 YYEEEE. The full variable domain, its missing parts supplied by reference TRBV5-6 and TRBJ2-1, is DAGVTQSPTHLIKTRGQQVTLRCSPKSGHDTVSWYQQALGQGPQFIFQYYEEEERQRGNFPDRFSGHQFPNYSSELNVNALLLGDSALYLCASATTRTEQFFGPGTRLTVL.

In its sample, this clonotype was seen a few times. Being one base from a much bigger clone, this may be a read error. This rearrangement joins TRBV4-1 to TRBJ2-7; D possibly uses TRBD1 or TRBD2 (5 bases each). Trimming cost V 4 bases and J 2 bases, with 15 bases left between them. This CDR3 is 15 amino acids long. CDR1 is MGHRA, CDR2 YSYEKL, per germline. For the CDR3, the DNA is TGCGCCAGCAGCCCACACGGGGACGGGCCCTACGAGCAGTACTTC. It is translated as CASSPHGDGPYEQYF.

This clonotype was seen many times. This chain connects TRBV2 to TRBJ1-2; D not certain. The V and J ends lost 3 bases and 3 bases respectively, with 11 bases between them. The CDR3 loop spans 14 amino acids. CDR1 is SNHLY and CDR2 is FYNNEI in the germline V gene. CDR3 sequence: CASSEFRFDYGYTF. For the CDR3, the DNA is TGTGCCAGCAGTGAGTTCCGTTTTGACTATGGCTACACCTTC.

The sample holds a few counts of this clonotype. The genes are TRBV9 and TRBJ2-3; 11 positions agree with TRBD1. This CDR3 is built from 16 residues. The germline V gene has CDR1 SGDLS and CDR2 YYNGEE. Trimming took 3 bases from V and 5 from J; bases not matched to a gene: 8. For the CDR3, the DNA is TGTGCCAGCAGCGAGGACAGGGGGCGGCTTGGAGATACGCAGTATTTT. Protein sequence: CASSEDRGRLGDTQYF.

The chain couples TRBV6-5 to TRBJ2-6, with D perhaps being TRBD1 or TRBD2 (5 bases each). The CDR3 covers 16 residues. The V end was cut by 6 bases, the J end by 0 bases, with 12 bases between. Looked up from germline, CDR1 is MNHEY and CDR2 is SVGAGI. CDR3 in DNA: TGTGCCAGCAGGTCGGGACGAAACTCTGGGGCCAACGTCCTGACTTTC. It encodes CASRSGRNSGANVLTF.

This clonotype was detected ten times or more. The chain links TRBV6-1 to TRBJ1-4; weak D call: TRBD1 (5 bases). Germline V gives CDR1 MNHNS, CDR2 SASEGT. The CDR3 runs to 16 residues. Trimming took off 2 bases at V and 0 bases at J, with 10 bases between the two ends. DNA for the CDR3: TGTGCCAGCAGTGAAACAACCAGGGCAACTAATGAAAAACTGTTTTTT. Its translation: CASSETTRATNEKLFF.

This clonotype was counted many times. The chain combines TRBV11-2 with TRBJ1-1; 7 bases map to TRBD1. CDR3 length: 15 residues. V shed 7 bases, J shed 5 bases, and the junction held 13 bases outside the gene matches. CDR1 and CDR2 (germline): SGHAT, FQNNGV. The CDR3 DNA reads TGTGCCAGCAATTCGAGGAAGGGGGCCGATACTGAAGCTTTCTTT. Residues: CASNSRKGADTEAFF.

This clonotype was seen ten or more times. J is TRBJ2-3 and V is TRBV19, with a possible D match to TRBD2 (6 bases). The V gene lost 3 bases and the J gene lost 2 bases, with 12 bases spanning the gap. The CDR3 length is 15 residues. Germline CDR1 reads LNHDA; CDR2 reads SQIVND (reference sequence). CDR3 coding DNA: TGTGCCAGTAGTATTTCTCGGGGGTACACAGATACGCAGTATTTT. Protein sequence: CASSISRGYTDTQYF.

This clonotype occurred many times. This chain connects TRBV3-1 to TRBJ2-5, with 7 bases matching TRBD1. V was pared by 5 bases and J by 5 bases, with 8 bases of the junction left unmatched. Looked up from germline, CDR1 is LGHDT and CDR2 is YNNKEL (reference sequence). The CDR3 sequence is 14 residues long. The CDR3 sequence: CASSDRGLGETQYF. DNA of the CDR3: TGTGCCAGCAGCGATAGGGGGCTCGGGGAGACCCAGTACTTC.

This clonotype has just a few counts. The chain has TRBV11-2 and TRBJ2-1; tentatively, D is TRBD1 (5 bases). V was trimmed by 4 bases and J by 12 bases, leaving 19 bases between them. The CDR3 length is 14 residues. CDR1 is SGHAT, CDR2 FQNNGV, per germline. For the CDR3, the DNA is TGTGCCAGCAGCTCCTTCCGTAGTGGGGCGGTGCAGTTCTTC. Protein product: CASSSFRSGAVQFF.

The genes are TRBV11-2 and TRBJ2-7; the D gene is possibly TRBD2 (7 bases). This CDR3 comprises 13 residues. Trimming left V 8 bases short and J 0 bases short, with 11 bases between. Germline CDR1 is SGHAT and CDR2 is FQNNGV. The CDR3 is CASGRGISYEQYF. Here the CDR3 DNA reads TGTGCCAGCGGGAGGGGGATCTCCTACGAGCAGTACTTC.

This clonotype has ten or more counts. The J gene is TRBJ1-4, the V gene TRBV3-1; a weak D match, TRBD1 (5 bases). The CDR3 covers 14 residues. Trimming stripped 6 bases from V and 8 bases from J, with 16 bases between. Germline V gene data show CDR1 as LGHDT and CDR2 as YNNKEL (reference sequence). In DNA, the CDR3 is TGTGCCAGCAGTGACGCAGGGTTTAGGGAAAAACTGTTTTTT. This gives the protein CASSDAGFREKLFF.

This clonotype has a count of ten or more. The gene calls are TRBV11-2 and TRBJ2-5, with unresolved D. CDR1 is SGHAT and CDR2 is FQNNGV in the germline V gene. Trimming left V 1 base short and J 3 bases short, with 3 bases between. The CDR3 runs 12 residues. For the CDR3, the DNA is TGTGCCAGCAGCTTAGGAGAAGAGACCCAGTACTTC. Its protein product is CASSLGEETQYF.

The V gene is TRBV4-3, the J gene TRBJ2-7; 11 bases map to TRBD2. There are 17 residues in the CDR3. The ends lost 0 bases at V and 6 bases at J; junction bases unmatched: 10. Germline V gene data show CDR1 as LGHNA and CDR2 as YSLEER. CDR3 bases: TGCGCCAGCAGCCAAGAACTAGCGGGAGCCTCTATGGGCGAGCAGTACTTC. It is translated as CASSQELAGASMGEQYF.